This T cell receptor (beta chain) is drawn from a study of cytomegalovirus exposure and HLA in healthy donors. Study-level results: In a later analysis, TCR association rates varied by HLA locus: DRB1 most, HLA-C fewest.

The primer mix had 60 Vbeta and 13 Jbeta primers. Sequencing was performed with immunoSEQ multiplex PCR; in TCRdb, only in-frame clones are kept and a portion is missing. The table has 100,000 to 150,000 clones, 80% seen once; the top ten hold roughly 4.2%. The CDR3 is 15 amino acids. Trimming shortened V by 3 bases and J by 0 bases, and 9 bases separated the two germline ends. Germline CDR1 is MNHEY and CDR2 is SMNVEV (reference sequence). With regard to this clone: What it recognizes is unknown.

The clonotype was recovered from a woman in her thirties or forties in good health and CMV-seronegative. Material for sequencing was PBMCs. This chain uses TRBV27 with TRBJ1-3, with D unclear. As DNA, the CDR3 is TGTGCCAGCAGTTTGGGCGGGAGCTCTGGAAACACCATATATTTT. Translating it yields CASSLGGSSGNTIYF.